Described below is a single T cell receptor beta chain sequence and its context. No antigen is known for it. The germline V gene encodes CDR1 MNHEY and CDR2 SMNVEV (reference sequence). The CDR3 covers 15 residues. Between the trimmed V and J ends, which lost 2 bases and 4 bases, there was a span of 12 bases. The data belong to a study of molecular identifiers for immune sequencing clone quantification. General study results and limits: For highly expanded clones, sizes could be underestimated when identical TCR molecules share a barcode. The study found clones above 20 RNA copies held over 98% of effector molecules and under 1% in naive cells.

TCRdb reanalysed the PCR reads using MiXCR and keeps one entry per CDR3 protein. The sample carries around 470,000 distinct CDR3 sequences, around 23% recorded once. Libraries of naive CD8 T cells were made from about 20,000 to 1,000,000 sorted cells. They used 10%, 30% or 50% RNA. This receptor was identified in a human donor in good health. Some libraries in this study had Jurkat cell RNA spiked in. The J gene is TRBJ2-1, the V gene TRBV27; D is undetermined. The sample comprised naive CD8+ T cells from blood, with Jurkat cell RNA spiked in. Documented subset: FACS-sorted CD8+CD4-CCR7+CD45RA+ naive T cells. This chain's CDR3 is CASSLATNSYNEQFF. The CDR3 nucleotides are TGTGCCAGCAGTTTAGCTACTAATTCTTACAATGAGCAGTTCTTC.